This T cell receptor (beta chain) stems from a study of blood T cell repertoires in COVID-19. Study-level information: Italy, Spain and the United States were the sources of the convalescent and acute COVID-19 samples. T cells, B-cell-depleted T cells, or PBMCs provided the cDNA or gDNA that served as material.

Per the study methods: Researchers report that nucleated cell counts were estimated from reference gene primer amplification. The assay was immunoSEQ multiplex PCR, and TCRdb's table has in-frame clones only and misses some. Clone size and the V and J calls come from that table; the DNA yielded D and trimming. The sample includes about 80,000 clones, 60% to 85% seen only once; the top ten take less than 20%. The origin of this receptor is a human donor in a cohort sampled during active COVID-19. The sample was peripheral blood.

This CDR3 is CSAPGNYEQYF. DNA of the CDR3: TGCAGTGCGCCCGGGAACTACGAGCAGTACTTC. V is TRBV20-1 and J is TRBJ2-7; tentatively, D is TRBD2 (5 bases). The germline gives CDR1 DFQATT, CDR2 SNEGSKA (reference sequence). The germline V and J ends were trimmed by 6 bases and 3 bases, with 9 bases remaining between them. The CDR3 consists of 11 residues.